These T cell receptor beta chains were read from a single sample in a study of OX40 agonist ivuxolimab in advanced cancers. Sequenced by immunoSEQ multiplex PCR; TCRdb stores in-frame clones only, minus some. The table has 15,000 to 25,000 clones, roughly 79% seen once. The sequencing here drew on CD4+ or CD8+ T cells sorted from blood, taken in a trial of the OX40 agonist ivuxolimab. The receptors derive from an adult with an advanced solid tumor such as melanoma, head and neck, liver or kidney cancer. Both conserved end residues are part of each CDR3. A D gene is named only where the DNA matches it firmly. Size values are once, few and many counts, or a class for expanded clones, and some rows have none.

d_gene: -
v_gene: TRBV4-1
j_gene: TRBJ1-5
abundance: -
len: 15
CDR3aa: CASSQGLEGSQPQHF

d_gene: -
v_gene: TRBV4-1
j_gene: TRBJ2-7
abundance: -
len: 15
CDR3aa: CASSQESGRFYEQYF

d_gene: -
v_gene: TRBV4-3
j_gene: TRBJ1-6
abundance: -
len: 18
CDR3aa: CASSQGPAESSYNSPLHF

d_gene: TRBD1
v_gene: TRBV27
j_gene: TRBJ1-2
abundance: -
len: 14
CDR3aa: CASSFGQGDYGYTF

d_gene: -
v_gene: TRBV18
j_gene: TRBJ1-1
abundance: -
len: 12
CDR3aa: CASSPSEGEAFF

d_gene: TRBD2
v_gene: TRBV15
j_gene: TRBJ2-7
abundance: -
len: 16
CDR3aa: CATSREGAGGSYEQYF

d_gene: -
v_gene: TRBV6-6
j_gene: TRBJ2-3
abundance: -
len: 14
CDR3aa: CASSYDLNTDTQYF

d_gene: -
v_gene: TRBV7-9
j_gene: TRBJ2-5
abundance: -
len: 12
CDR3aa: CASSFGIETQYF

d_gene: -
v_gene: TRBV5-4
j_gene: TRBJ2-2
abundance: -
len: 12
CDR3aa: CASSFNTGELFF

d_gene: TRBD1
v_gene: TRBV9
j_gene: TRBJ2-7
abundance: once
len: 14
CDR3aa: CASSVLPGGDEQYF

d_gene: -
v_gene: TRBV6-5
j_gene: TRBJ2-7
abundance: once
len: 14
CDR3aa: CASSYVTRPYEQYF

d_gene: -
v_gene: TRBV4-3
j_gene: TRBJ2-1
abundance: -
len: 18
CDR3aa: CASSQEGSGVSSYNEQFF

d_gene: TRBD1
v_gene: TRBV7-2
j_gene: TRBJ2-5
abundance: -
len: 15
CDR3aa: CASSLVEGAGETQYF

d_gene: TRBD2
v_gene: TRBV9
j_gene: TRBJ2-5
abundance: -
len: 18
CDR3aa: CASSVSPRTSGSEETQYF

d_gene: TRBD1
v_gene: TRBV27
j_gene: TRBJ1-4
abundance: -
len: 14
CDR3aa: CASSPMGQREKLFF

d_gene: -
v_gene: TRBV19
j_gene: TRBJ2-5
abundance: -
len: 12
CDR3aa: CASQGSWGTQYF

d_gene: TRBD2
v_gene: TRBV7-9
j_gene: TRBJ2-7
abundance: -
len: 16
CDR3aa: CASSFAGGLVSYEQYF

d_gene: -
v_gene: TRBV7-2
j_gene: TRBJ1-4
abundance: -
len: 15
CDR3aa: CASSLSGSRNEKLFF

d_gene: -
v_gene: TRBV28
j_gene: TRBJ2-7
abundance: few
len: 16
CDR3aa: CASSLLIQGVSYEQYF

d_gene: -
v_gene: TRBV25-1
j_gene: TRBJ2-1
abundance: -
len: 15
CDR3aa: CASSVWGSAYNEQFF

d_gene: -
v_gene: TRBV4-3
j_gene: TRBJ1-6
abundance: -
len: 17
CDR3aa: CASSPHLESSYNSPLHF

d_gene: -
v_gene: TRBV9
j_gene: TRBJ2-7
abundance: -
len: 14
CDR3aa: CASSGGTDSYEQYF